This T cell receptor beta chain was sequenced in a study of OX40 agonist ivuxolimab in advanced cancers. Whole-study context: Therapy given before enrollment (anti-PD-1, anti-PD-L1 or anti-CTLA-4) was allowed, and under 45% had some.

With regard to this clone: Its antigen is as yet unknown.

This CDR3 contains 16 residues. Germline assignment: CDR1 LNHNV and CDR2 YYDKDF (reference sequence). V was shortened by 5 bases and J by 5 bases, with 21 bases between the two germline ends. Sequencing used immunoSEQ multiplex PCR; TCRdb keeps in-frame clones, though not all of them. The table shows 21,000 or so clones, with approximately 83% occurring only once. Whole-study results and caveats: Partial responders treated at 0.1-3.0 mg/kg exhibited clonal expansion among the lowest measured. A proportion of nonresponders additionally exhibited low normalized T-cell clonal expansion. Specificity for antigen went undetermined in the expanded peripheral T cells.

The TCR sequence derives from an adult with an advanced solid tumor such as melanoma, head and neck, liver or kidney cancer. This chain links TRBV15 with TRBJ2-5; D may be TRBD1 (6 bases). The sample was CD4+ or CD8+ T cells sorted from blood, taken in a trial of the OX40 agonist ivuxolimab. CDR3 region: CATSVPLDRSKETQYF. Here the CDR3 DNA reads TGTGCCACCAGCGTCCCATTAGACAGGTCGAAGGAGACCCAGTACTTC.